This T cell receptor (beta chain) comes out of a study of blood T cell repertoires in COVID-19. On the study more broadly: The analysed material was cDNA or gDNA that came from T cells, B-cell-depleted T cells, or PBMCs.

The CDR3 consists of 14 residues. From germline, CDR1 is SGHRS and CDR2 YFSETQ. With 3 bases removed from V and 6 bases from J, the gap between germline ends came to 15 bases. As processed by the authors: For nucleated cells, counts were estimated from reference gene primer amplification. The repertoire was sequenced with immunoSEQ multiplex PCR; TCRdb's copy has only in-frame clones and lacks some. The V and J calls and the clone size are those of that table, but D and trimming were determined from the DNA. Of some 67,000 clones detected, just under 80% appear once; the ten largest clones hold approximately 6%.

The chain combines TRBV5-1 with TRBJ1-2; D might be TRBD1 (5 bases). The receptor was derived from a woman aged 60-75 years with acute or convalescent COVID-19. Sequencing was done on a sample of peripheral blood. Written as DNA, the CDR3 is TGCGCCAGCAGCTGGTCCCAGGGCGAAGATGGCTACACCTTC. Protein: CASSWSQGEDGYTF. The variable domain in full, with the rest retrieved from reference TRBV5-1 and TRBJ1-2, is KAGVTQTPRYLIKTRGQQVTLSCSPISGHRSVSWYQQTPGQGLQFLFEYFSETQRNKGNFPGRFSGRQFSNSRSEMNVSTLELGDSALYLCASSWSQGEDGYTFGSGTRLTVV.